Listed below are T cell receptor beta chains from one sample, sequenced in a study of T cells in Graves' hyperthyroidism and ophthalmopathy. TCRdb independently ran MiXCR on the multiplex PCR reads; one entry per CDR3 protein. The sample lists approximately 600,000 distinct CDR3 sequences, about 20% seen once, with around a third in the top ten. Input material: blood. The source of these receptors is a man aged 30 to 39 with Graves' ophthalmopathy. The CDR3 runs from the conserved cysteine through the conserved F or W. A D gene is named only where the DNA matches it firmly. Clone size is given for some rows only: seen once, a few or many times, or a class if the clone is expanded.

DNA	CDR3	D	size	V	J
TGTGCCAGCTCAGCTAGCGGGAGCGGAGAGACCCAGTACTTC	CASSASGSGETQYF	TRBD2	many	TRBV18	TRBJ2-5
TGTGCCAGCAGTTTAGGGCGGTCCGGGAACGAGCAGTACTTC	CASSLGRSGNEQYF	.	.	TRBV27	TRBJ2-7
TGTGCCTGGGACAGAGGGTCCTCCACAGATACGCAGTATTTT	CAWDRGSSTDTQYF	.	.	TRBV30	TRBJ2-3
TGTGCCAGCGCGCTGAGGGGGGGGAACACTGAAGCTTTCTTT	CASALRGGNTEAFF	.	many	TRBV27	TRBJ1-1
TGTGCCAGTTCGGACAGGGGGCATATGAACACTGAAGCTTTCTTT	CASSDRGHMNTEAFF	TRBD1	few	TRBV28	TRBJ1-1
TGCGCCAGCAGCCAAGATAGACTAGTTTTTAACTCCTACGAGCAGTACTTC	CASSQDRLVFNSYEQYF	.	.	TRBV4-1	TRBJ2-7
TGTGCCACCAGCGGGCGGACAGTTTCCTACAATGAGCAGTTCTTC	CATSGRTVSYNEQFF	.	.	TRBV15	TRBJ2-1
TGTGCCAGCAGTTTCAGCGTTGGGGGCGAGCAGTACTTC	CASSFSVGGEQYF	.	many	TRBV28	TRBJ2-7
TGTGCCAGCAGTTTACCTAGCGAGGAGGCAGATACGCAGTATTTT	CASSLPSEEADTQYF	.	many	TRBV28	TRBJ2-3
TGTGCCAGCAGCCCCGCACAAGCTTACGAGCAGTACTTC	CASSPAQAYEQYF	.	.	TRBV28	TRBJ2-7
TGCAGTGCAGTAGGGCAGTTCAATCAGCCCCAGCATTTT	CSAVGQFNQPQHF	.	.	TRBV20-1	TRBJ1-5
TGCAGTGCTAGGTTAGGGATCGGAGATGAGCAGTTCTTC	CSARLGIGDEQFF	.	many	TRBV20-1	TRBJ2-1
TGCAGTGCCCTTCCCGGGACTAGCGGGAGCACAGATACGCAGTATTTT	CSALPGTSGSTDTQYF	TRBD2	few	TRBV20-1	TRBJ2-3
TGCGCCAGCAGCACGGGACGGGGGCAGGTCAATGAGCAGTTCTTC	CASSTGRGQVNEQFF	.	few	TRBV5-1	TRBJ2-1
TGCAGCATACGGTTAGCGGCGATCTACGAGCAGTACTTC	CSIRLAAIYEQYF	.	many	TRBV29-1	TRBJ2-7
TGCGCCAGCAGCCCCACTAGCGGGAGGACCTACTACGAGCAGTACTTC	CASSPTSGRTYYEQYF	TRBD2	many	TRBV5-1	TRBJ2-7
TGCAGTGCTAGAGCATGGGTAGCGGACTCCTACAATGAGCAGTTCTTC	CSARAWVADSYNEQFF	.	once	TRBV20-1	TRBJ2-1
TGCAGCGTTGAGAGGTGGACGAACACTGAAGCTTTCTTT	CSVERWTNTEAFF	.	.	TRBV29-1	TRBJ1-1
TGTGCCAGCAGTTACTCGTTGTCACCCAGGGGAGAGACCCAGTACTTC	CASSYSLSPRGETQYF	.	.	TRBV6-5	TRBJ2-5
TGTGCTGGGATGGACACTAATGAAAAACTGTTTTTT	CAGMDTNEKLFF	.	.	TRBV30	TRBJ1-4
TGTGCCAGCAGTGACGATAACTATGGCTACACCTTC	CASSDDNYGYTF	.	many	TRBV6-1	TRBJ1-2